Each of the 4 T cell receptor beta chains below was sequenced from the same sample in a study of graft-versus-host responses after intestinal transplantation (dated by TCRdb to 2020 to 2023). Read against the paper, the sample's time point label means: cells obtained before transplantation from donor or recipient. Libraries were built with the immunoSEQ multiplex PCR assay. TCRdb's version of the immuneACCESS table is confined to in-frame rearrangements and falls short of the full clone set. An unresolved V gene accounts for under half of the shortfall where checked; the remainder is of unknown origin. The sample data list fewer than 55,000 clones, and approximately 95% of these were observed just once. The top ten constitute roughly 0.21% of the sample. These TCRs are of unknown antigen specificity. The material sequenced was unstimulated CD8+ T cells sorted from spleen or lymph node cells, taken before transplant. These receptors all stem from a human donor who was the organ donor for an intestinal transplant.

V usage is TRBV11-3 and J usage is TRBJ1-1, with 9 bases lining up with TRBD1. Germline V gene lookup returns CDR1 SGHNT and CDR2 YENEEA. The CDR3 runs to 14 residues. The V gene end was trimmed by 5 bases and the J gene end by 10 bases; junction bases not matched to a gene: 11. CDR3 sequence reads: CASSPRGQGNAAFF. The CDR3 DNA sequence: TGTGCCAGCAGCCCCAGGGGACAGGGTAACGCAGCTTTCTTT.

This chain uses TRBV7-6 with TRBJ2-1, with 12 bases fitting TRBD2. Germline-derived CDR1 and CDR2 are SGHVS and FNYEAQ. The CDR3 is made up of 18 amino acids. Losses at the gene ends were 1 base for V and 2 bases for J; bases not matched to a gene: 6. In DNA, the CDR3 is TGTGCCAGCAGCTTAGTTACTAGCGGGGGGTCCCCCTACAATGAGCAGTTCTTC. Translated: CASSLVTSGGSPYNEQFF.

The CDR3, as DNA: TGTGCCAGCAGCTCGACAGGGACGAGCAATCAGCCCCAGCATTTT. Translation gives CASSSTGTSNQPQHF. This rearrangement joins TRBV7-9 to TRBJ1-5; 7 bases fit TRBD1. Germline-derived CDR1 and CDR2 are SEHNR and FQNEAQ (reference sequence). V lost 4 bases and J lost 1; bases outside the gene matches: 4. There are 15 residues in the CDR3.

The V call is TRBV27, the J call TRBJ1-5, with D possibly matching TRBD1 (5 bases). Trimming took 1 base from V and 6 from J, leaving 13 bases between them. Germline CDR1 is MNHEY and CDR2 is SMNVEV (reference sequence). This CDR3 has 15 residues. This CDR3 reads CASSLLGEMGQPQHF. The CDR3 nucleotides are TGTGCCAGCAGTTTATTGGGGGAAATGGGTCAGCCCCAGCATTTT.